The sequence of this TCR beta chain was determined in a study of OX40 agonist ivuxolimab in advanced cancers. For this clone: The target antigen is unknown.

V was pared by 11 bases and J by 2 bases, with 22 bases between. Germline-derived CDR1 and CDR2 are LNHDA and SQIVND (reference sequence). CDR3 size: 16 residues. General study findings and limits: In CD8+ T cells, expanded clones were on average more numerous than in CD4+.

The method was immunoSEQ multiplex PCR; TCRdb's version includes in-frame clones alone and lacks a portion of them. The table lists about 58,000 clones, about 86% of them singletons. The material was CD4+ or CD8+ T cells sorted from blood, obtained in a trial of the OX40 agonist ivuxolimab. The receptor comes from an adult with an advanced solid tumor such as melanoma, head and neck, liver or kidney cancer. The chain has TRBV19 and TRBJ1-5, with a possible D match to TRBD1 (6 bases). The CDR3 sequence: CASKGGSRGGNQPQHF. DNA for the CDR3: TGTGCCTCCAAGGGGGGCTCTCGTGGAGGCAATCAGCCCCAGCATTTT. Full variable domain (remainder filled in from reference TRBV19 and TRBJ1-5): DGGITQSPKYLFRKEGQNVTLSCEQNLNHDAMYWYRQDPGQGLRLIYYSQIVNDFQKGDIAEGYSVSREKKESFPLTVTSAQKNPTAFYLCASKGGSRGGNQPQHFGDGTRLSIL.